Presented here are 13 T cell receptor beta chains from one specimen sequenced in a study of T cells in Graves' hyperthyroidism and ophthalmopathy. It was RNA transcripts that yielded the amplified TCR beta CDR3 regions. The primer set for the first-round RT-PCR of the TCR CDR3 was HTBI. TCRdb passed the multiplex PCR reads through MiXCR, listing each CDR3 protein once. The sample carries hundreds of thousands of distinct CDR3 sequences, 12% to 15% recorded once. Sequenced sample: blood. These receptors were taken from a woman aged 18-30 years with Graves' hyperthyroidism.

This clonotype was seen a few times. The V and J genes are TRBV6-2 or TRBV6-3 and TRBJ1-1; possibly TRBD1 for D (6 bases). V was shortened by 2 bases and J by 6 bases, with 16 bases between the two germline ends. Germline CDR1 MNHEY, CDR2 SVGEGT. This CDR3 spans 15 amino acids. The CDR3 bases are TGTGCCAGCAGTTACGGGGGGGGCCCTTCGGCTGAAGCTTTCTTT. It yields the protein CASSYGGGPSAEAFF.

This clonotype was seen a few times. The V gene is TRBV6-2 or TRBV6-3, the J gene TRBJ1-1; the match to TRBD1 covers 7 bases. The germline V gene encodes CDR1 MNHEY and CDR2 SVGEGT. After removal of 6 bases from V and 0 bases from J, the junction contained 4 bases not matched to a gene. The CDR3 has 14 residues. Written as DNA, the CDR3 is TGTGCCAGCAGGCAACAGGGGATGAACACTGAAGCTTTCTTT. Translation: CASRQQGMNTEAFF.

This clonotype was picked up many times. The DNA of the CDR3 is TGTGCCAGCCTGTTTCAGGAGTCCTACAATGAGCAGTTCTTC. This translates into CASLFQESYNEQFF. The gene calls are TRBV6-1 and TRBJ2-1; D gene uncertain. V lost 8 bases to trimming and J lost 1 base, with 12 bases between them. The CDR3 length is 14 residues. Germline V CDR1 and CDR2: MNHNS, SASEGT.

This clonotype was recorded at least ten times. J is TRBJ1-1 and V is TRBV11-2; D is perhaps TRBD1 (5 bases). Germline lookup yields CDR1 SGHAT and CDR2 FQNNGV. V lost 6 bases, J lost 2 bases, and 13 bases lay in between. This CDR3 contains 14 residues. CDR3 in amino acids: CASSKRQLNTEAFF. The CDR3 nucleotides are TGTGCCAGCAGTAAACGACAGTTAAACACTGAAGCTTTCTTT.

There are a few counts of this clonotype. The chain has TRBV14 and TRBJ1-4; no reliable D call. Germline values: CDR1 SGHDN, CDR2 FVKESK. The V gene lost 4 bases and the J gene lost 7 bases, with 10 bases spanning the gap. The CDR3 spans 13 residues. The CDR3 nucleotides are TGTGCCAGCAGCCTAAGGGAGGGTGAAAAACTGTTTTTT. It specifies CASSLREGEKLFF. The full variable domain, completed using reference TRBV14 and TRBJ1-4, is EAGVTQFPSHSVIEKGQTVTLRCDPISGHDNLYWYRRVMGKEIKFLLHFVKESKQDESGMPNNRFLAERTGGTYSTLKVQPAELEDSGVYFCASSLREGEKLFFGSGTQLSVL.

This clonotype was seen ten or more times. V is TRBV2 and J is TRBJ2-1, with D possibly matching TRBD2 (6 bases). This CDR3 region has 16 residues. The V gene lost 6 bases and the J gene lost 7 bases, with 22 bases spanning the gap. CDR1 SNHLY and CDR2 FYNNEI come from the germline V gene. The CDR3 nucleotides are TGTGCCAGCAGGGACCCAGGAGGGCAAGTTGGGAATGAGCAGTTCTTC. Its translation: CASRDPGGQVGNEQFF.

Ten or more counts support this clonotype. CDR3 loop: CASSSAPGGRELFF. The CDR3 nucleotides are TGTGCCAGCAGCTCGGCCCCCGGTGGGAGGGAGCTGTTTTTT. V gene TRBV7-2 combines with J gene TRBJ2-2; D ambiguous. V gave up 4 bases and J gave up 9 bases, with 15 bases separating them. The V gene's germline CDR1 is SGHTA and CDR2 FQGNSA. The length of the CDR3 is 14 residues.

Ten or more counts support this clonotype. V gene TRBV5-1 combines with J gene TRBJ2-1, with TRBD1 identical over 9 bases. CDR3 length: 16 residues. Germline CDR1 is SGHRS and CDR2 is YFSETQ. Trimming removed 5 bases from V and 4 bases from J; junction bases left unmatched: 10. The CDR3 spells CASRNRGPSVYNEQFF. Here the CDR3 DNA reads TGCGCCAGCAGGAACAGGGGGCCCAGTGTTTACAATGAGCAGTTCTTC. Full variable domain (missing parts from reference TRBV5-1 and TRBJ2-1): KAGVTQTPRYLIKTRGQQVTLSCSPISGHRSVSWYQQTPGQGLQFLFEYFSETQRNKGNFPGRFSGRQFSNSRSEMNVSTLELGDSALYLCASRNRGPSVYNEQFFGPGTRLTVL.

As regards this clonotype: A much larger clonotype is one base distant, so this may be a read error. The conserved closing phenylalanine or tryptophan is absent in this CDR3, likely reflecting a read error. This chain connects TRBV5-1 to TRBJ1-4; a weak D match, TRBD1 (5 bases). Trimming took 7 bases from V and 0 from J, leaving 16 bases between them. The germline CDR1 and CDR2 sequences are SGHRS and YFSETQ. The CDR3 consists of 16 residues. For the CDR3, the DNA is TGCGCCAGCTCCGCCAGGGCCCTTACAACTAATGAAAAACTGTTTGTT. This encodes CASSARALTTNEKLFV.

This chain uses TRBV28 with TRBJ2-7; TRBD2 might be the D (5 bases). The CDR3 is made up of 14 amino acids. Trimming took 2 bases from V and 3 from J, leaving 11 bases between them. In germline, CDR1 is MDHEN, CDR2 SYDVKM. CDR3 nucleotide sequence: TGTGCCAGCAGTTTAAGAGGGAGAGGCTACGAGCAGTACTTC. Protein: CASSLRGRGYEQYF.

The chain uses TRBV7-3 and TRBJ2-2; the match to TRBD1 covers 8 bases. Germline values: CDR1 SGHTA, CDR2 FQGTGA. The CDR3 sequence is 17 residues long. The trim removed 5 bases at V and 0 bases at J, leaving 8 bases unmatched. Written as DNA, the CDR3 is TGTGCCAGCAGCCTTTCGGGGACAGGACCGAACACCGGGGAGCTGTTTTTT. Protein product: CASSLSGTGPNTGELFF.

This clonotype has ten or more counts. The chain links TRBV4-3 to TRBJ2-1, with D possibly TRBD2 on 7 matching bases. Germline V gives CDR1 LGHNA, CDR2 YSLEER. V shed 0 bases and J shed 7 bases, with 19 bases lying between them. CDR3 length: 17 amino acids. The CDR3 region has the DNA TGCGCCAGCAGCCAAGATTGGGGGGGGGCGCGACGGAATGAGCAGTTCTTC. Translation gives CASSQDWGGARRNEQFF.

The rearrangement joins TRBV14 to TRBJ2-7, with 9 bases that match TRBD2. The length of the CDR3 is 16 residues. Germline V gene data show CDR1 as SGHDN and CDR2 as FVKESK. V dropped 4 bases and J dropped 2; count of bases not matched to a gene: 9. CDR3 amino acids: CASSLNFSGSPYEQYF. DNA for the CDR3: TGTGCCAGCAGCCTCAACTTTAGCGGGAGTCCCTACGAGCAGTACTTC.